The clone carrying this T cell receptor beta chain occurred a few times. Its antigen is unidentified. These data belong to a study of T-cell reconstitution after alpha-beta-depleted transplantation in children. General observations from the study: Counts and diversity of T cells one year after transplant came mostly from newly produced T cells. Reported findings indicate that, about two months after transplant, alpha-beta T cells came from several hundred expanded clones, which were derived from non-depleted graft cells.

V was pared by 3 bases and J by 14 bases, with 17 bases between. CDR3 length: 13 amino acids. Construction of the TCRbeta library involved unique molecular identifiers. TCRdb called the PCR reads again in MiXCR, with one record for every CDR3 protein. In the table there are about a million distinct CDR3 sequences, about 30% of which are singletons. The specimen comprised PBMCs, mostly from graft donor cells, sampled 360 days after TCRalphabeta/CD19-depleted stem cell transplant. The TCR comes from a boy under two years old who had a stem cell transplant for SCID, so the T cells may come from the graft donor. This chain joins TRBV12-3 or TRBV12-4 and TRBJ2-1; weak D call: TRBD1 (9 bases). This chain's CDR3 is CASSFRGGTGKFF. The CDR3 DNA follows: TGTGCCAGCAGTTTCCGGGGGGGGACAGGGAAGTTCTTC.